The 10 T cell receptor beta chains listed next were all sequenced from one sample in a study of cytomegalovirus exposure and HLA in healthy donors. The study ran its PCR with 60 Vbeta and 13 Jbeta primers. The method was immunoSEQ multiplex PCR; TCRdb's version includes in-frame clones alone and lacks a portion of them. The sample records hundreds of thousands of clones, roughly 90% being singletons. The sequencing input was PBMCs. Source of these receptors: a woman between 18 and 30 years old in good health and CMV-seronegative.

V is TRBV7-9 and J is TRBJ1-4; no clear D gene. The CDR3 consists of 14 residues. V gave up 6 bases and J gave up 2 bases, with 10 bases separating them. Germline loops: CDR1 SEHNR, CDR2 FQNEAQ (reference sequence). The CDR3 region is CASSSPRTNEKLFF. DNA for the CDR3: TGTGCCAGCAGTTCTCCGAGGACTAATGAAAAACTGTTTTTT.

The genes are TRBV5-4 and TRBJ1-6, with D maybe TRBD1 (6 bases). There are 13 residues in the CDR3. V lost 4 bases, J lost 13 bases, and 15 bases lay in between. The germline gives CDR1 SGHNT, CDR2 YYREEE (reference sequence). The CDR3 loop reads CASSPGQYGPLHF. DNA for the CDR3: TGTGCCAGCAGCCCAGGACAGTATGGCCCCCTCCACTTT. Drawing the rest from reference TRBV5-4 and TRBJ1-6, the complete variable domain is ETGVTQSPTHLIKTRGQQVTLRCSSQSGHNTVSWYQQALGQGPQFIFQYYREEENGRGNFPPRFSGLQFPNYSSELNVNALELDDSALYLCASSPGQYGPLHFGNGTRLTVT.

This clone was seen more than once but under ten times. The rearrangement uses TRBV19 and TRBJ2-2; TRBD2 agrees at 10 bases. This CDR3 spans 16 amino acids. With V trimmed by 7 bases and J by 6 bases, 11 bases remained unmatched. CDR1 is LNHDA, CDR2 SQIVND, per germline (reference sequence). CDR3 sequence: CASNTGTSAPSGELFF. CDR3 bases: TGTGCCAGTAATACCGGGACTAGCGCTCCATCCGGGGAGCTGTTTTTT.

The chain recombines TRBV4-1 with TRBJ2-6, with D perhaps TRBD1 (6 bases). Trimming removed 2 bases from V and 0 bases from J, with 17 bases in between. The germline gives CDR1 MGHRA, CDR2 YSYEKL. The CDR3 runs 19 residues. The CDR3 loop is CASSQTIPGHLSGANVLTF. CDR3 DNA sequence: TGCGCCAGCAGCCAAACAATTCCGGGACACCTCTCTGGGGCCAACGTCCTGACTTTC.

The sample holds a few counts of this clone. The gene calls are TRBV5-4 and TRBJ2-1; 7 bases fit TRBD2. The CDR3 runs to 13 residues. Losses at the gene ends were 0 bases for V and 7 bases for J; bases not matched to a gene: 1. Germline assignment: CDR1 SGHNT and CDR2 YYREEE (reference sequence). In DNA form, the CDR3 reads TGTGCCAGCAGCTTGGCCGGGGGGAATGAGCAGTTCTTC. This translates into CASSLAGGNEQFF.

The chain is built from TRBV30 and TRBJ2-3; TRBD1 matches at 7 bases. The germline V gene has CDR1 GTSNPN and CDR2 SVGIG (reference sequence). The CDR3 is 15 amino acids. After removal of 3 bases from V and 3 bases from J, the junction contained 9 bases not matched to a gene. CDR3 coding DNA: TGTGCCTGGAGGGACAGGACGGGAAAAACAGATACGCAGTATTTT. Amino acid sequence: CAWRDRTGKTDTQYF.

CDR3 loop: CASSQEVGLGGFEQYF. The DNA of the CDR3 is TGTGCCAGCAGCCAAGAAGTGGGACTAGGGGGTTTCGAGCAGTACTTC. The chain is built from TRBV4-2 and TRBJ2-7; 8 bases agree with TRBD2. Germline values: CDR1 LGHNA, CDR2 YNFKEQ. The V segment lost 0 bases and the J segment 6 bases; nucleotides outside the gene matches: 10. The CDR3 runs to 16 residues.

The genes are TRBV25-1 and TRBJ2-3; maybe TRBD2 (6 bases). The germline gives CDR1 MGHDK, CDR2 SYGVNS. V gave up 3 bases and J gave up 1 base, with 14 bases separating them. This CDR3 is 16 amino acids long. The CDR3 DNA sequence: TGTGCCAGCAGTGATTTGGGGACTCGACGCACAGATACGCAGTATTTT. Residues: CASSDLGTRRTDTQYF.

The chain couples TRBV11-2 to TRBJ1-1; no firm D call. In germline, CDR1 is SGHAT, CDR2 FQNNGV. Trimming took 0 bases from V and 3 from J, leaving 11 bases between them. The CDR3 spans 15 residues. Written as DNA, the CDR3 is TGTGCCAGCAGCTTAGATAGAGCGGCCTACACTGAAGCTTTCTTT. Protein sequence: CASSLDRAAYTEAFF. Full variable domain (remainder filled in from reference TRBV11-2 and TRBJ1-1): EAGVAQSPRYKIIEKRQSVAFWCNPISGHATLYWYQQILGQGPKLLIQFQNNGVVDDSQLPKDRFSAERLKGVDSTLKIQPAKLEDSAVYLCASSLDRAAYTEAFFGQGTRLTVV.

This chain uses TRBV9 with TRBJ2-7; 7 bases are a match to TRBD2. With V trimmed by 4 bases and J by 6 bases, 10 bases remained unmatched. This CDR3 contains 14 residues. Germline V gene data show CDR1 as SGDLS and CDR2 as YYNGEE. The CDR3 sequence is CASSPKGGPGEQYF. CDR3 in DNA: TGTGCCAGCAGCCCAAAGGGAGGGCCTGGCGAGCAGTACTTC.